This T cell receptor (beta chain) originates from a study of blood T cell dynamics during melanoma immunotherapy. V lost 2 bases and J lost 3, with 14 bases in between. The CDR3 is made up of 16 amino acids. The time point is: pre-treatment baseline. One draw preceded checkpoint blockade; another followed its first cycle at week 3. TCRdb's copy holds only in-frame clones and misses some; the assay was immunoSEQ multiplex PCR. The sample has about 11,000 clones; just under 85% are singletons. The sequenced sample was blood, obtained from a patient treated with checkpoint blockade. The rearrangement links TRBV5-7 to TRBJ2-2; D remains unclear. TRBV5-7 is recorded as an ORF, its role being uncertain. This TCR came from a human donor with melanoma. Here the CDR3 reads CASSFRVQEYTGELFF. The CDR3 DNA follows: TGTGCCAGCAGCTTCCGAGTCCAGGAGTACACCGGGGAGCTGTTTTTT.